The present T cell receptor (beta chain) was sequenced within a study of neoadjuvant anti-PD-1 for oral cavity cancer. Repertoires were generated with immunoSEQ multiplex PCR, while TCRdb's copy carries only in-frame clones and drops some. The sample includes roughly 8,900 clones, just under 70% of them seen just once. Germline CDR1 and CDR2: SGHDN and FVKESK. V lost 0 bases to trimming and J lost 3 bases, with 12 bases between them. This CDR3 comprises 16 residues. The time point denotes: after neoadjuvant nivolumab, at surgical resection. V is TRBV14 and J is TRBJ2-4; D is unresolved. The TCR sequence derives from a person aged 35 to 85 with oral cavity squamous cell carcinoma. The specimen comprised PBMCs, sampled after nivolumab (anti-PD-1) treatment. The DNA for the CDR3 is TGTGCCAGCAGCCAAGAGGTCCGACGAGACAAAAACATTCAGTACTTC. It codes for CASSQEVRRDKNIQYF.